This passage covers 18 T cell receptor beta chains from one sample sequenced in a study of vaccination and CD4 T cells after COVID-19. An Oncomine TCR Beta short-read assay was used to sequence the DNA from cultured CD4+ T cells. One entry per CDR3 protein results from TCRdb running MiXCR on the PCR reads. The sample lists 15,000 or so distinct CDR3 sequences, approximately 60% seen once, with 4% to 6.5% in the top ten. Antigen specificity for these receptors is unknown. As for treatment: 10-day PBMC culture with coronavirus spike peptide pools or control peptides (ViraFEST assay). This sample comprised CD4+ T cells from blood, cultured in vitro, obtained after SARS-CoV-2 vaccination. The receptor source for this set is a human donor who had recovered from COVID-19.

Comment on this clonotype: A read error may produce the germline difference seen at one junction end. The rearrangement uses TRBV2 and TRBJ2-2; TRBD1 aligns across 10 bases. The length of the CDR3 is 16 residues. CDR1 is SNHLY, CDR2 FYNNEI, per germline. The CDR3 coding sequence is TGTGCCAGCAGTGAACTGGGACAGGGGAACACCCGGGAGCTGTTTTTT. Translated, it gives CASSELGQGNTRELFF.

The chain couples TRBV6-1 to TRBJ1-1, with 11 bases fitting TRBD1. Losses at the gene ends were 5 bases for V and 10 bases for J; bases not matched to a gene: 9. Germline assignment: CDR1 MNHNS and CDR2 SASEGT. The CDR3 runs 14 residues. The chain's CDR3 is CASSPPGQGEGAFF. CDR3 sequence (DNA): TGTGCCAGCAGTCCCCCGGGACAGGGGGAGGGAGCTTTCTTT.

In this sample, this clonotype turned up a few times. The chain uses TRBV20-1 and TRBJ2-1; D is perhaps TRBD2 (6 bases). Germline V gives CDR1 DFQATT, CDR2 SNEGSKA (reference sequence). This CDR3 spans 12 amino acids. Trimming took off 6 bases at V and 7 bases at J, with 13 bases between the two ends. The CDR3 DNA reads TGCAGTGCAACGGCGGGGCCTAATGAGCAGTTCTTC. This encodes CSATAGPNEQFF.

This clonotype was seen a handful of times. The rearrangement joins TRBV29-1 to TRBJ1-2; D call uncertain. Germline-derived CDR1 and CDR2 are SQVTM and ANQGSEA. This CDR3 is built from 13 residues. The V gene lost 5 bases and the J gene lost 0 bases, with 10 bases spanning the gap. The CDR3, as DNA: TGCAGCGTTCGGACTGTCTCTAACTATGGCTACACCTTC. Its translation: CSVRTVSNYGYTF. The full variable domain, with the rest looked up from reference TRBV29-1 and TRBJ1-2, is SAVISQKPSRDICQRGTSLTIQCQVDSQVTMMFWYRQQPGQSLTLIATANQGSEATYESGFVIDKFPISRPNLTFSTLTVSNMSPEDSSIYLCSVRTVSNYGYTFGSGTRLTVV.

This clonotype was seen more than once but under ten times. V usage is TRBV7-2 and J usage is TRBJ2-5, with 11 nucleotides matching TRBD2. Germline V lookup: CDR1 SGHTA, CDR2 FQGNSA. The trim removed 5 bases at V and 3 bases at J, leaving 8 bases unmatched. This CDR3 is 16 amino acids long. The CDR3 nucleotides read TGTGCCAGCAGCCGCCGTATACTAGCGGGAGAAGAGACCCAGTACTTC. Residues: CASSRRILAGEETQYF. Based on the CDR3 plus reference TRBV7-2 and TRBJ2-5, the full variable domain is GAGVSQSPSNKVTEKGKDVELRCDPISGHTALYWYRQSLGQGLEFLIYFQGNSAPDKSGLPSDRFSAERTGGSVSTLTIQRTQQEDSAVYLCASSRRILAGEETQYFGPGTRLLVL.

The rearrangement uses TRBV7-2 and TRBJ2-3, with 14 bases identical to TRBD2. Germline V lookup: CDR1 SGHTA, CDR2 FQGNSA. This CDR3 has 16 amino acids. J gave up 4 bases and V 5 bases, and 5 bases lay outside the gene matches. The DNA of the CDR3 is TGTGCCAGCAGCGTTAGACTAGCGGGAGGGCCAGATACGCAGTATTTT. Translating gives CASSVRLAGGPDTQYF.

The J gene is TRBJ2-2, the V gene TRBV19, with D possibly being TRBD1 (6 bases). Trimming took off 6 bases at V and 7 bases at J, with 12 bases between the two ends. This CDR3 region has 13 residues. Germline V gene sequence: CDR1 LNHDA, CDR2 SQIVND (reference sequence). CDR3 in amino acids: CASREGGYGELFF. In nucleotides, the CDR3 is TGTGCCAGTAGGGAAGGGGGATACGGGGAGCTGTTTTTT.

In nucleotides, the CDR3 is TGTGCCAGCAGCCAGGGACAGGATGGCTACACCTTC. Amino acids: CASSQGQDGYTF. This rearrangement joins TRBV7-8 to TRBJ1-2, with 8 nucleotides matching TRBD1. The V and J ends lost 5 bases and 6 bases, in that order; junction bases with no gene match: 2. Germline CDR1 SGHVS, CDR2 FQNEAQ. The CDR3 is 12 amino acids.

This chain links TRBV6-5 with TRBJ1-6; D is ambiguous. CDR1 and CDR2 from the germline V gene are MNHEY and SVGAGI. The length of the CDR3 is 15 residues. Between the trimmed V and J ends, which lost 0 bases and 5 bases, there was a span of 8 bases. The DNA of the CDR3 is TGTGCCAGCAGTTACTCGACACGGCATAATTCACCCCTCCACTTT. This translates into CASSYSTRHNSPLHF.

The chain uses TRBV3-1 and TRBJ1-1, with TRBD1 identical over 7 bases. The CDR3 length is 14 residues. V lost 4 bases and J lost 4; bases outside the gene matches: 6. Looked up from germline, CDR1 is LGHDT and CDR2 is YNNKEL (reference sequence). CDR3 loop: CASSLRGGGTEAFF. CDR3 bases: TGTGCCAGCAGCCTCAGGGGGGGCGGCACTGAAGCTTTCTTT. Drawing the rest from reference TRBV3-1 and TRBJ1-1, the complete variable domain is DTAVSQTPKYLVTQMGNDKSIKCEQNLGHDTMYWYKQDSKKFLKIMFSYNNKELIINETVPNRFSPKSPDKAHLNLHINSLELGDSAVYFCASSLRGGGTEAFFGQGTRLTVV.

The table lists this clonotype with a few counts. This rearrangement joins TRBV7-8 to TRBJ2-3; TRBD2 aligns across 7 bases. This CDR3 comprises 15 residues. V was clipped by 0 bases and J by 1 base; unmatched bases: 1. Germline values: CDR1 SGHVS, CDR2 FQNEAQ. The CDR3 sequence: CASSLASGGTDTQYF. DNA of the CDR3: TGTGCCAGCAGCTTAGCGAGCGGGGGCACAGATACGCAGTATTTT.

This clonotype appeared a few times. V and J are TRBV2 and TRBJ1-2; D is unclear. CDR1 and CDR2 (germline): SNHLY, FYNNEI. Trimming stripped 2 bases from V and 4 bases from J, with 14 bases between. The CDR3 is made up of 15 amino acids. The CDR3 sequence is CASSEQVGLIYGYTF. CDR3 DNA: TGTGCCAGCAGTGAACAAGTCGGGTTGATCTATGGCTACACCTTC.

The chain has TRBV2 and TRBJ2-3; D might be TRBD1 (6 bases). The CDR3 totals 16 residues. V dropped 2 bases and J dropped 1 base, with 13 bases sitting between them. Per germline, CDR1 SNHLY and CDR2 FYNNEI. CDR3 nucleotide sequence: TGTGCCAGCAGTGAAAGGTTGGCAGGGGGCACAGATACGCAGTATTTT. This gives the protein CASSERLAGGTDTQYF.

By sample share, this clonotype is medium-sized. CDR3 sequence reads: CASISNYGYTF. The CDR3 coding sequence is TGTGCCAGTATATCGAACTATGGCTACACCTTC. The chain carries TRBV19 and TRBJ1-2; D is undetermined. The CDR3 loop spans 11 amino acids. Trimming took 7 bases from V and 2 from J, leaving 5 bases between them. Germline V gene lookup returns CDR1 LNHDA and CDR2 SQIVND (reference sequence).

V usage is TRBV6-1 and J usage is TRBJ1-2; maybe TRBD1 (5 bases). The ends were cut back, 6 bases at V and 5 bases at J, with 19 bases in the middle. Germline V CDR1 and CDR2: MNHNS, SASEGT. This CDR3 region has 15 residues. The CDR3 DNA is TGTGCCAGCAGAGTCCTCGGGACTGAGTTGTATGGCTACACCTTC. It is translated as CASRVLGTELYGYTF.

The chain employs TRBV6-5 and TRBJ1-2; D ambiguous. This CDR3 region has 16 residues. V was pared by 4 bases and J by 4 bases, with 19 bases between. CDR1 and CDR2 from the germline V gene are MNHEY and SVGAGI. CDR3 nucleotide sequence: TGTGCCAGCAGTTCCGCACCGGGAAGGGCCCCCTATGGCTACACCTTC. This encodes CASSSAPGRAPYGYTF.

CDR3 sequence (DNA): TGTGCCAGCAGCTTGGAACTAGCTCCTCGCGATGAGCAGTTCTTC. It specifies CASSLELAPRDEQFF. This chain links TRBV5-4 with TRBJ2-1; possible D gene TRBD2, 6 bases. CDR1 and CDR2 from the germline V gene are SGHNT and YYREEE (reference sequence). The germline V and J ends were trimmed by 0 bases and 8 bases, with 15 bases remaining between them. The CDR3 runs 15 residues.

This sequence joins TRBV6-5 and TRBJ2-2; D remains ambiguous. Looked up from germline, CDR1 is MNHEY and CDR2 is SVGAGI. The CDR3 sequence is 14 residues long. V gave up 6 bases and J gave up 2 bases, with 10 bases separating them. The CDR3 DNA follows: TGTGCCAGCAGCGACTCGTTAAACACCGGGGAGCTGTTTTTT. Protein sequence: CASSDSLNTGELFF.